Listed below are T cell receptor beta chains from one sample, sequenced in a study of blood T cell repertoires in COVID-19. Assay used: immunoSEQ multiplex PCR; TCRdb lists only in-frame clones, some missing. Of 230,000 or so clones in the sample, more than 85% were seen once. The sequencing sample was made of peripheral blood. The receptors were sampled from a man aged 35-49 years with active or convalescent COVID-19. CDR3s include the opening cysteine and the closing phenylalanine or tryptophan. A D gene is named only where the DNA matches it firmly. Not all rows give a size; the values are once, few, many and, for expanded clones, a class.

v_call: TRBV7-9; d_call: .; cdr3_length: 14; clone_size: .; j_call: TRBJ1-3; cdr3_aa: CASSAISSGNTIYF; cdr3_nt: TGTGCCAGCAGCGCGATTAGCTCTGGAAACACCATATATTTT
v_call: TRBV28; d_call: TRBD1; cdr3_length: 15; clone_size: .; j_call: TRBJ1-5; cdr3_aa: CASSLSGQGRQPQHF; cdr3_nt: TGTGCCAGCAGTTTATCCGGACAGGGCCGGCAGCCCCAGCATTTT
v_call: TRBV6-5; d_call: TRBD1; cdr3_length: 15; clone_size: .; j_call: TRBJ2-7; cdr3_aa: CASSRQGAGSYEQYF; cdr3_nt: TGTGCCAGCAGCCGACAGGGGGCAGGCTCCTACGAGCAGTACTTC
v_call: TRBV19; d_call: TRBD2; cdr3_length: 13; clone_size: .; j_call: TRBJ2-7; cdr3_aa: CASRQRGSYEQYF; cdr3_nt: TGTGCCAGTCGTCAGCGGGGGTCCTACGAGCAGTACTTC
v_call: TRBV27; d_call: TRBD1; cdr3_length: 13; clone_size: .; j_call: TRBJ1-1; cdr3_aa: CASPTGVRTEAFF; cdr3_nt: TGTGCCAGTCCGACAGGGGTACGGACTGAAGCTTTCTTT
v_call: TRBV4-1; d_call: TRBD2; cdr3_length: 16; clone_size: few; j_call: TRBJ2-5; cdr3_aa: CASSQGLAGGRETQYF; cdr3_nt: TGCGCCAGCAGCCAAGGACTAGCGGGAGGGAGAGAGACCCAGTACTTC
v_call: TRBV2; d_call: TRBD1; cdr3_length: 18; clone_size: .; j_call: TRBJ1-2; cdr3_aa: CASSEEGARQSSDYGYTF; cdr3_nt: TGTGCCAGCAGCGAAGAGGGGGCTAGACAATCCTCTGACTATGGCTACACCTTC
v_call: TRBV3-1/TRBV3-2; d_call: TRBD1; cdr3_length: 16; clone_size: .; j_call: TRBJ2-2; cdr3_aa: CASSPRGQGNTGELFF; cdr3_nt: TGTGCCAGCAGCCCTCGTGGACAGGGCAACACCGGGGAGCTGTTTTTT
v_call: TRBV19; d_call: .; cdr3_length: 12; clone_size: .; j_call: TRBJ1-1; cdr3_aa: CASSTPNTEAFF; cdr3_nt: TGTGCCAGTAGTACCCCTAACACTGAAGCTTTCTTT
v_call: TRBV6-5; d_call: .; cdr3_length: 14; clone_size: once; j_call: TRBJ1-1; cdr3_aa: CASSYLVGTLEAFF; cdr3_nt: TGTGCCAGCAGTTACCTCGTTGGGACATTAGAAGCTTTCTTT
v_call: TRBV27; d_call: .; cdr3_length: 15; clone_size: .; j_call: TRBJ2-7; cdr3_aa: CASSLSGRGIYEQYF; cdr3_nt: TGTGCCAGCAGTTTATCTGGTAGGGGGATCTACGAGCAGTACTTC
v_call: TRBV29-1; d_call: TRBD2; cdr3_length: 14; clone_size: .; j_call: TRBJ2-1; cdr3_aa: CSVVSGGDINEQFF; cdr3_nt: TGCAGCGTTGTAAGCGGGGGGGACATTAATGAGCAGTTCTTC
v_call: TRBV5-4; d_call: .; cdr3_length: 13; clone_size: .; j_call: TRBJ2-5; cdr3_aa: CASSLGGGETQYF; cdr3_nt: TGTGCCAGCAGCTTAGGTGGAGGAGAGACCCAGTACTTC
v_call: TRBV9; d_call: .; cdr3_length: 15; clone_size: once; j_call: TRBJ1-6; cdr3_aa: CASSVGLSYNSPLHF; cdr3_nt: TGTGCCAGCAGCGTCGGACTCTCCTATAATTCACCCCTCCACTTT
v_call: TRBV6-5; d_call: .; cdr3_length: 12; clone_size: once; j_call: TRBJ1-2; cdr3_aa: CASKRAGLRHTF; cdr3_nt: TGTGCCAGCAAGAGGGCGGGCCTTAGACACACCTTC
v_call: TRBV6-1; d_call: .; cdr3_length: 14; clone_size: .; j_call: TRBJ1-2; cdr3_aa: CASSDPPGNYGYTF; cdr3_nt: TGTGCCAGCAGTGACCCCCCCGGGAACTATGGCTACACCTTC
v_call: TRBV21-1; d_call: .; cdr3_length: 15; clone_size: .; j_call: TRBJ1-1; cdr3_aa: CASSKAQGCRTEAFF; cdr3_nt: TGTGCCAGCAGCAAAGCCCAGGGTTGTCGGACTGAAGCTTTCTTT
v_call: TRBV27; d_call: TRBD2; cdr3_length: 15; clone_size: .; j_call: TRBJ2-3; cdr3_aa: CASSLSGSRTDTQYF; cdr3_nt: TGTGCCAGCAGCCTCAGCGGGAGTAGGACAGATACGCAGTATTTT
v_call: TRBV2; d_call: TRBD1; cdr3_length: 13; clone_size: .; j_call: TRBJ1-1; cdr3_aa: CASSLGQGPEAFF; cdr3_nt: TGTGCCAGCAGCCTAGGACAGGGCCCTGAAGCTTTCTTT
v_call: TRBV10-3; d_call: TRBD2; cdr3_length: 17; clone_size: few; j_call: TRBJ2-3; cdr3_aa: CAISESRTSGSVDTQYF; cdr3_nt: TGTGCCATCAGTGAGTCGAGAACTAGCGGGAGTGTAGATACGCAGTATTTT
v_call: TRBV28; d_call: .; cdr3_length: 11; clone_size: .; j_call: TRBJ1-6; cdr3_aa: CASSINSPLHF; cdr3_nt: TGTGCCAGCAGTATAAATTCACCCCTCCACTTT
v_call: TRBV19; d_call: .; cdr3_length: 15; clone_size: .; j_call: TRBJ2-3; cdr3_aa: CASSISRAPTDTQYF; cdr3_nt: TGTGCCAGTAGTATCAGCAGGGCTCCCACAGATACGCAGTATTTT
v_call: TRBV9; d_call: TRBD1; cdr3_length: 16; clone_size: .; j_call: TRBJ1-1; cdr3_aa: CASSVGQGAGDTEAFF; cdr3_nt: TGTGCCAGCAGCGTGGGACAGGGGGCTGGGGACACTGAAGCTTTCTTT
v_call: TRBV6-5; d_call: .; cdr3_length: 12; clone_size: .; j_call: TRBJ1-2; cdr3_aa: CASSLLGGGYTF; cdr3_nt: TGTGCCAGCAGCCTCTTAGGGGGTGGCTACACCTTC
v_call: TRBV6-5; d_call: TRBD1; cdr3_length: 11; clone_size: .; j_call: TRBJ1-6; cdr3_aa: CASNIGGPLHF; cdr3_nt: TGTGCCAGCAATATAGGGGGCCCCCTCCACTTT
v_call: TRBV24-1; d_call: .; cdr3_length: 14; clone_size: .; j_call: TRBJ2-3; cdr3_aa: CATSDPTGPDTQYF; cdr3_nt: TGTGCCACCAGTGACCCAACAGGGCCAGATACGCAGTATTTT
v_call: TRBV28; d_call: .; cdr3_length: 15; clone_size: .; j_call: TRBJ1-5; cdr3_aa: CASSEPAGVGQPQHF; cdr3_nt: TGTGCCAGCAGCGAACCTGCAGGGGTGGGCCAGCCCCAGCATTTT
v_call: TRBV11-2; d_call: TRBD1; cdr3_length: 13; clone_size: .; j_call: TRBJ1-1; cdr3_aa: CASSLGTGSEAFF; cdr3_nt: TGTGCCAGCAGCTTAGGGACAGGGTCTGAAGCTTTCTTT
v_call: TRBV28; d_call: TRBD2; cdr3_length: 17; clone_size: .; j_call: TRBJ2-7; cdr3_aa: CASSLPRVAGGSYEQYF; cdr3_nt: TGTGCCAGCAGCCTTCCCCGTGTCGCGGGGGGTTCCTACGAGCAGTACTTC
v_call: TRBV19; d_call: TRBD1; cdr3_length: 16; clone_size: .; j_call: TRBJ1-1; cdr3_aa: CASSHGTARFNTEAFF; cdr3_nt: TGTGCCAGTAGTCACGGGACAGCTCGATTCAACACTGAAGCTTTCTTT
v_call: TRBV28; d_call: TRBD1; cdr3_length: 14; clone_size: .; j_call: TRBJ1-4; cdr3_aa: CATWTGKSNEKLFF; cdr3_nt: TGTGCCACCTGGACAGGGAAGTCTAATGAAAAACTGTTTTTT
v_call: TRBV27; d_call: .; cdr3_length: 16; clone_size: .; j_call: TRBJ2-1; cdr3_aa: CASSLYPTQVYNEQFF; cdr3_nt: TGTGCCAGCAGTTTATACCCGACTCAAGTGTACAATGAGCAGTTCTTC
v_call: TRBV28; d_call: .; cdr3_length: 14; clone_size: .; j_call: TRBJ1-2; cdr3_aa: CASRGQTTNYGYTF; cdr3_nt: TGTGCCAGCCGAGGACAAACGACTAACTATGGCTACACCTTC
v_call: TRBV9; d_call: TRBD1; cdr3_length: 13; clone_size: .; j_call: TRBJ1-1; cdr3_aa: CASSGTGDTEAFF; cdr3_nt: TGTGCCAGCAGCGGGACAGGGGACACTGAAGCTTTCTTT
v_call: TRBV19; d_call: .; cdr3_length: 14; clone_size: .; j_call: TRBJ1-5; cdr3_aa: CASSKHSSNQPQHF; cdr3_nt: TGTGCCAGTAGTAAACACAGTAGCAATCAGCCCCAGCATTTT
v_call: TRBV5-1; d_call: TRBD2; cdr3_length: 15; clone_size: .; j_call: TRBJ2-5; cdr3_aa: CASSATSGLQETQYF; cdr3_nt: TGCGCCAGCAGCGCGACTAGCGGTCTCCAAGAGACCCAGTACTTC
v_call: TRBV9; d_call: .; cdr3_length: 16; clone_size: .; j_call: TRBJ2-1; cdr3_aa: CASSVSSDSSYNEQFF; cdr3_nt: TGTGCCAGCAGCGTATCATCGGACAGCTCCTACAATGAGCAGTTCTTC
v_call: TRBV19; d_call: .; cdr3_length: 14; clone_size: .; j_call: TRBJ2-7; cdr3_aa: CASSITWGVGEQYF; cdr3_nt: TGTGCCAGTAGTATAACTTGGGGCGTGGGCGAGCAGTACTTC
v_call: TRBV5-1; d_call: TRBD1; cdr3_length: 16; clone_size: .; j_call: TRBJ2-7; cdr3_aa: CASSARGGQTSYEQYF; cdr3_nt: TGCGCCAGCAGTGCTCGTGGGGGACAGACTTCCTACGAGCAGTACTTC
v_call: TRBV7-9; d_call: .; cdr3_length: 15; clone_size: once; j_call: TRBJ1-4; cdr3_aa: CASSSRAGELGKLFF; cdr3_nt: TGTGCCAGCAGCTCCCGGGCAGGGGAGTTGGGAAAACTGTTTTTT
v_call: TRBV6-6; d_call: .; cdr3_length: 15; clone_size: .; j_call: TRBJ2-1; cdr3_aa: CASSPQGRSYNEQFF; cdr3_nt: TGTGCCAGCAGCCCACAGGGTCGGTCCTACAATGAGCAGTTCTTC
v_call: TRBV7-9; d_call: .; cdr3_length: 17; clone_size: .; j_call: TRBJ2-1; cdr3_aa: CASSLVGSASSYNEQFF; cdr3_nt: TGTGCCAGCAGCTTAGTAGGTTCCGCTAGCTCCTACAATGAGCAGTTCTTC
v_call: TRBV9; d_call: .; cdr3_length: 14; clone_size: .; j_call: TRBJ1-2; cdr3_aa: CASSVVSLNYGYTF; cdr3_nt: TGTGCCAGCAGCGTAGTGAGCTTAAACTATGGCTACACCTTC
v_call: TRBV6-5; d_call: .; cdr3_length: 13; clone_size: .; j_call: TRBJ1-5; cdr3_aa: CASSDYRNQPQHF; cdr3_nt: TGTGCCAGCAGCGACTACCGCAATCAGCCCCAGCATTTT
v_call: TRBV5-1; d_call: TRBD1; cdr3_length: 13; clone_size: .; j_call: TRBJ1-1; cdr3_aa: CASMGQGDTEAFF; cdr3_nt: TGCGCCAGCATGGGACAGGGGGACACTGAAGCTTTCTTT
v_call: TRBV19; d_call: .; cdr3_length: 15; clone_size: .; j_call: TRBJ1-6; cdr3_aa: CASSLHSEGASPLHF; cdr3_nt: TGTGCCAGTAGTTTGCACAGTGAGGGAGCTTCACCCCTCCACTTT
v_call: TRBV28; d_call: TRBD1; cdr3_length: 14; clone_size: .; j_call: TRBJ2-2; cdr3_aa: CASLDRGDTGELFF; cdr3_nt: TGTGCCAGCCTCGACAGGGGGGACACCGGGGAGCTGTTTTTT
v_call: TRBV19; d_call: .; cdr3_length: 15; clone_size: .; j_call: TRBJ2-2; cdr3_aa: CASTAGQSNTGELFF; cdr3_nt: TGTGCCAGTACTGCCGGACAGAGCAACACCGGGGAGCTGTTTTTT
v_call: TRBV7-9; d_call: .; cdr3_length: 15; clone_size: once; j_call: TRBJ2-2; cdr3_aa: CASSLGRVNTGELFF; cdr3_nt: TGTGCCAGCAGCTTGGGCAGGGTGAACACCGGGGAGCTGTTTTTT
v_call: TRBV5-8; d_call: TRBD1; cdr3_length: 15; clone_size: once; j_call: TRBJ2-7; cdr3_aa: CASSYSGTGAYEQYF; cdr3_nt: TGTGCCAGCAGCTACTCCGGGACAGGGGCCTACGAGCAGTACTTC
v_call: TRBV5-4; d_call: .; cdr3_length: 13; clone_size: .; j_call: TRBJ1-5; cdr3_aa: CASSPGLNQPQHF; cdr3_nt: TGTGCCAGCAGCCCGGGACTCAATCAGCCCCAGCATTTT
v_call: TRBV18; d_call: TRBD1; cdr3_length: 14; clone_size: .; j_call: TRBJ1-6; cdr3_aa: CASSPDRVNSPLHF; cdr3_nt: TGTGCCAGCTCACCCGACAGGGTTAATTCACCCCTCCACTTT
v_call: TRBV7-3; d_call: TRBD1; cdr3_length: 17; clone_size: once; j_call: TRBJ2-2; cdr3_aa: CASSLTRQGTNTGELFF; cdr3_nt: TGTGCCAGCAGCTTAACCCGACAGGGGACAAACACCGGGGAGCTGTTTTTT
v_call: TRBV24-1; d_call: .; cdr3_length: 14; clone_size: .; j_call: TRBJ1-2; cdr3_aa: CATSDRGRLYGYTF; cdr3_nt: TGTGCCACCAGTGATAGGGGCCGCCTATATGGCTACACCTTC
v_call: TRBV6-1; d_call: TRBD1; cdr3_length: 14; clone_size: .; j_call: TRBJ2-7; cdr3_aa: CASSEGQGAYEQYF; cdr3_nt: TGTGCCAGCAGTGAAGGACAGGGGGCCTACGAGCAGTACTTC
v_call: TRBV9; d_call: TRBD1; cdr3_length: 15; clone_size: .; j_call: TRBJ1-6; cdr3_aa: CASSEGTALSSPLHF; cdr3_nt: TGTGCCAGCAGCGAGGGGACAGCTCTAAGTTCACCCCTCCACTTT
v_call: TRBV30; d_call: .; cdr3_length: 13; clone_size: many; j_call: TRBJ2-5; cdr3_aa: CAWNPRSQETQYF; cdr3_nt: TGTGCCTGGAATCCTAGATCCCAAGAGACCCAGTACTTC
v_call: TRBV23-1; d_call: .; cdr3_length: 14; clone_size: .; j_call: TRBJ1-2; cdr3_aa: CASSHGSGDYGYTF; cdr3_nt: TGCGCCAGCAGTCACGGATCAGGGGACTATGGCTACACCTTC
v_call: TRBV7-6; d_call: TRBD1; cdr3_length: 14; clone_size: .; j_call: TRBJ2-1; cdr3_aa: CASSERTGRNEQFF; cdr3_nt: TGTGCCAGCAGCGAGAGGACAGGGCGGAATGAGCAGTTCTTC